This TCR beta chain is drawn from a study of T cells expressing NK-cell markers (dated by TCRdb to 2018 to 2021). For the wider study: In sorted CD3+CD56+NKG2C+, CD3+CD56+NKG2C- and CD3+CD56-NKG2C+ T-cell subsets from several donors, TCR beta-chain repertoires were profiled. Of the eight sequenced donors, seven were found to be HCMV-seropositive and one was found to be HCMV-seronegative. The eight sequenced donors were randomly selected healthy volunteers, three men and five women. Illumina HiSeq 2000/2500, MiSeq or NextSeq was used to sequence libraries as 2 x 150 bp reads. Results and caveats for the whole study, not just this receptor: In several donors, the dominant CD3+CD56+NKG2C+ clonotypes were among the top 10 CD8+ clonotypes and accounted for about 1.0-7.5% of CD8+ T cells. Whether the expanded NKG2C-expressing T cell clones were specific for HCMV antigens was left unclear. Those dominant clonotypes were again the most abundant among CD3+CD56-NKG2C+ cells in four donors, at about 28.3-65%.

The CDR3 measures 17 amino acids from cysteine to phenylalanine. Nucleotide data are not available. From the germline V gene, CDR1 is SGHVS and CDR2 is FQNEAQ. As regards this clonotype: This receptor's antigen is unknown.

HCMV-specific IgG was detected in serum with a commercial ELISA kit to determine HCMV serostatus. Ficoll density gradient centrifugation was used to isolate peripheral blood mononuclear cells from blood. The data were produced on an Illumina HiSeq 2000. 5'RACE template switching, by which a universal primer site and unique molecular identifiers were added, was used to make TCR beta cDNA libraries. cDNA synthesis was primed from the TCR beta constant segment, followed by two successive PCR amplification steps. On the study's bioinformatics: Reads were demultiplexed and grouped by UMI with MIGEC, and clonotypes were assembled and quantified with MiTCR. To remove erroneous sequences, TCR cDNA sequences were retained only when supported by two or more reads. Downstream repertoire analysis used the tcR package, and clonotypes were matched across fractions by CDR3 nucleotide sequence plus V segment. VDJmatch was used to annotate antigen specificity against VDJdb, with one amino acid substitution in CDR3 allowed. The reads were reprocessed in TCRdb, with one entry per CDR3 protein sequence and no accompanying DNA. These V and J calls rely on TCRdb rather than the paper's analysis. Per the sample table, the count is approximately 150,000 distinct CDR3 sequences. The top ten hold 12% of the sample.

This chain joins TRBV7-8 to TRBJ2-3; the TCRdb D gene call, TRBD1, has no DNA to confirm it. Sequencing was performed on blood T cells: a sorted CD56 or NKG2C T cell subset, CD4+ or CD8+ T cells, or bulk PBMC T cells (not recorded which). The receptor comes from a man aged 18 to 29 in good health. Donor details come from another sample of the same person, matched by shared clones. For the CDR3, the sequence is CASSLPRTGGGTDTQYF.